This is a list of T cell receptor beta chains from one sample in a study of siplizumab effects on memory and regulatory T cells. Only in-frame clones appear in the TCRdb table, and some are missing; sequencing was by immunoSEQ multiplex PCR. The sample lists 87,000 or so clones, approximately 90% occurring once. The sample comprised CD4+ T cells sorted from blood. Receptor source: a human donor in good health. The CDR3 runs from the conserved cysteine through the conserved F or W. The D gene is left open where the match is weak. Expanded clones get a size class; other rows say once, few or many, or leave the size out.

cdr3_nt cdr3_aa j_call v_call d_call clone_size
TGTGCCAGCTCACTAGGCGCCGGACAAGAGACCCAGTACTTC CASSLGAGQETQYF TRBJ2-5 TRBV18 . .
TGTGCCAGCAATCCCGACAGGGGAAACCCCTACGAGCAGTACTTC CASNPDRGNPYEQYF TRBJ2-7 TRBV6-1 TRBD1 once
TGTGCCAGCTCACCAAAGACTACAGGGGGCGGTTACACTGAAGCTTTCTTT CASSPKTTGGGYTEAFF TRBJ1-1 TRBV18 TRBD1 once
TGTGCCAGCAGCTTAGACGAAAAACTGTTTTTT CASSLDEKLFF TRBJ1-4 TRBV7-9 . .
TGTGCCAGTAGCCCTAGCCGCTCTAGCACAGATACGCAGTATTTT CASSPSRSSTDTQYF TRBJ2-3 TRBV19 . .
TGTGCCACCAGCAGAGGAGCCTACAATGAGCAGTTCTTC CATSRGAYNEQFF TRBJ2-1 TRBV15 . .
TGTGCCAGCAGCCTCGACCGGGAGAACACTGAAGCTTTCTTT CASSLDRENTEAFF TRBJ1-1 TRBV9 . .
TGTGCCAGCTCACCCACACTCCAAGAGACCCAGTACTTC CASSPTLQETQYF TRBJ2-5 TRBV18 . .
TGTGCCAGCAGCTTGACCCTCGGAAACACCATATATTTT CASSLTLGNTIYF TRBJ1-3 TRBV5-4 . few
TGCGCCAGCAGCCCAGGACTGTCGAACACTGAAGCTTTCTTT CASSPGLSNTEAFF TRBJ1-1 TRBV4-1 . .
TGTGCCAGCAGCTTAGGCCCCACCGTGAACACTGAAGCTTTCTTT CASSLGPTVNTEAFF TRBJ1-1 TRBV11-2 . .
TGTGCCAGCAGCCCCCGTCGGCTAAGGGATGGCTACACCTTC CASSPRRLRDGYTF TRBJ1-2 TRBV5-6 . .
TGTGCCAGCAGCTTGGCTAGCACGGAAGAGACCCAGTACTTC CASSLASTEETQYF TRBJ2-5 TRBV7-2 . .
TGTGCCACCAGGAGGGAGACAGTAAATGGCTACACCTTC CATRRETVNGYTF TRBJ1-2 TRBV6-1 . .
TGTGCCACCAGCAGAGGAACAGGGACCTTCCGAGGCTACACCTTC CATSRGTGTFRGYTF TRBJ1-2 TRBV15 . few
TGTGCCAGCAGCGTACAGGGGGCGAACGATGGGGCCAACGTCCTGACTTTC CASSVQGANDGANVLTF TRBJ2-6 TRBV9 TRBD1 .
TGTGCCAGCAGCGTGGGACAGAGAAATCAGCCCCAGCATTTT CASSVGQRNQPQHF TRBJ1-5 TRBV9 TRBD1 .
TGCGCCAGCAGCCCAACAGGGTTCTGGACTTTGAAACTGTTTTTT CASSPTGFWTLKLFF TRBJ1-4 TRBV5-1 . .
TGCAGCGTTGGTGGGGGTGGGGAAAAACTGTTTTTT CSVGGGGEKLFF TRBJ1-4 TRBV29-1 . .
TGCGCCAGCAGCCAAGGAGGCAGTATTTCCTACGAGCAGTACTTC CASSQGGSISYEQYF TRBJ2-7 TRBV4-1 . .
TGTGCCAGTAGTATGCCTCAAACCTACAATGAGCAGTTCTTC CASSMPQTYNEQFF TRBJ2-1 TRBV19 . once
TGCAGCGTTGGGCACCGGGACAGGGTCCACGAGCAGTACTTC CSVGHRDRVHEQYF TRBJ2-7 TRBV29-1 TRBD1 .
TGTGCCAGCAGTTTCAATCAGCCCCAGCATTTT CASSFNQPQHF TRBJ1-5 TRBV27 . once
TGTGCCAGCAGCCCAAGTCCCGTCCCTGGAAACACCATATATTTT CASSPSPVPGNTIYF TRBJ1-3 TRBV6-5 . many
TGCGCCAGCAGCCCAGGGTTCGTGATTGAAAAACTGTTTTTT CASSPGFVIEKLFF TRBJ1-4 TRBV4-1 . .
TGTGCCAGCAGCTTATACGGGCTGAACACTGAAGCTTTCTTT CASSLYGLNTEAFF TRBJ1-1 TRBV13 . .
TGCGCCAGCAGCTTGTCAGGAACCAATCAGCCCCAGCATTTT CASSLSGTNQPQHF TRBJ1-5 TRBV5-1 . .
TGCGCCAGCAGCCGAACTAGCGGGAGCTACAATGAGCAGTTCTTC CASSRTSGSYNEQFF TRBJ2-1 TRBV4-1 TRBD2 .
TGTGCCAGCCCCCACGAGGGGCAGGAAAGTCAGCCCCAGCATTTT CASPHEGQESQPQHF TRBJ1-5 TRBV18 . once
TGTGCCAGCAGGCAGACAGGGTGGGACTATGGCTACACCTTC CASRQTGWDYGYTF TRBJ1-2 TRBV5-6 TRBD1 .
TGCGCCAGCAGCCAAGAAGGGGGGGGTAATGAGCAGTTCTTC CASSQEGGGNEQFF TRBJ2-1 TRBV4-1 . .
TGTGCCAGCAGCGTGGGACAGGGACGGGAAAAACTGTTTTTT CASSVGQGREKLFF TRBJ1-4 TRBV9 TRBD1 once
TGTGCCAGCAGTCGTACAGGTGGGGACGAGCAGTACTTC CASSRTGGDEQYF TRBJ2-7 TRBV6-5 . .
TGCGCCAGCAGCGTCGGACTAGCGGGAGACGAGCAGTACTTC CASSVGLAGDEQYF TRBJ2-7 TRBV5-1 TRBD2 .
TGTGCCAGCAGCTCCCTCCGGGGCACAGATACGCAGTATTTT CASSSLRGTDTQYF TRBJ2-3 TRBV7-3 . .
TGTGCCAGCAGTTTACTCGGTATCAGCCTCTATGGCTACACCTTC CASSLLGISLYGYTF TRBJ1-2 TRBV6-5 . .
TGTGCCAGCAGCCCGGACGTCGGCCACTCACCCCTCCACTTT CASSPDVGHSPLHF TRBJ1-6 TRBV5-6 . few
TGTGCCATCAGCTTAGCGGGAGTGGGGAACGAGCAGTACTTC CAISLAGVGNEQYF TRBJ2-7 TRBV10-3 TRBD2 .
TGTGCCAGCTCATACCGGGACAGTAACTACGAGCAGTACTTC CASSYRDSNYEQYF TRBJ2-7 TRBV18 TRBD1 .
TGCGCCAGCAGATTCACGCCCCAGCATTTT CASRFTPQHF TRBJ1-5 TRBV23-1 . .
TGTGCCAGCAGCTTAGGCAGGGGGGATACCTACGAGCAGTACTTC CASSLGRGDTYEQYF TRBJ2-7 TRBV7-2 . .
TGTGCCAGCAGCTTATCGACAGGGTGGTCTGGAAACACCATATATTTT CASSLSTGWSGNTIYF TRBJ1-3 TRBV7-9 TRBD1 .
TGCGCCAGCAGCCAAGAGGGGCTTTACCCGGCTGAGCAGTTCTTC CASSQEGLYPAEQFF TRBJ2-1 TRBV4-3 . .
TGTGCCAGCAGCTTAGACCCGGGACTAGCGGGAGAAGAGACCCAGTACTTC CASSLDPGLAGEETQYF TRBJ2-5 TRBV11-3 TRBD2 .
TGTGCCTGGGGACTAGCGGTAGGTGAGCAGTTCTTC CAWGLAVGEQFF TRBJ2-1 TRBV30 TRBD2 .
TGTGCCAGCCACTTAATAGCGGGAGCGGGTACCGGGGAGCTGTTTTTT CASHLIAGAGTGELFF TRBJ2-2 TRBV7-6 TRBD2 many
TGCGCCAGCAGCTCCCTAGTGGGAGGCGACGAGCAGTACTTC CASSSLVGGDEQYF TRBJ2-7 TRBV5-1 . once
TGTGCTAGCAGCTTAGATCCCGAAGTTAATGAGCAGTTCTTC CASSLDPEVNEQFF TRBJ2-1 TRBV7-7 . .
TGCAGTGCTAACTTGGAGACCCAGTACTTC CSANLETQYF TRBJ2-5 TRBV20-1 . .
TGTGCCAGCAGCTTATCTTCTTGGTCAGGAAGCTCCTACGAGCAGTACTTC CASSLSSWSGSSYEQYF TRBJ2-7 TRBV7-9 . .